The T cell receptor beta chain under discussion was sequenced for a study of CD8+ T cells in alopecia areata. Whole-study context: Skin grafts from roughly 6-12-month-old C3H/HeJ donors with spontaneous alopecia were placed on roughly 6-11-week-old female C3H/HeJ mice. Study observations and caveats: Possibly as an HLA-related effect, TCR sharing across patients appeared less clear than in mice.

As the sequencing template, cDNA was produced by extracting RNA and reverse transcribing it. Assay used: immunoSEQ multiplex PCR; TCRdb lists only in-frame clones, some missing. Altogether 90,000 to 130,000 clones were found in the sample, and no singletons occur. Germline V lookup: CDR1 NSQYPW, CDR2 LRSPGD (reference sequence). CDR3 length: 14 amino acids. Trimming stripped 1 base from V and 2 bases from J, with 6 bases between. As concerns this clone: What it recognizes is unknown. Gene and germline names: mouse. The DNA ends 4 residues before the CDR3 does, and the rest of the CDR3 is filled in from the germline J gene.

The TCR was taken from a C3H/HeJ mouse with alopecia areata. The mouse line has the MHC haplotype H2-k. Sequencing was done on a sample of lesional skin. The chain joins TRBV1 to TRBJ2-1; D remains ambiguous. The covered CDR3 bases are TGCACCTGCAGTGCAGCAGATGACTATGCT. It encodes CTCSAADDYA. The entire CDR3 sequence reads CTCSAADDYAEQFF.